This T cell receptor (beta chain) came from a study of blood T cell repertoires in COVID-19. Background on the study: Nucleic acid was either cDNA or gDNA, and it came from T cells, B-cell-depleted T cells, or PBMCs.

The CDR3 extends over 15 amino acids. CDR1 and CDR2 (germline): SGHAT, FQNNGV. V lost 5 bases, J lost 6 bases, and 17 bases lay in between. TCRdb's copy holds only in-frame clones and misses some; the assay was immunoSEQ multiplex PCR. This sample has about 110,000 clones, with about 80% found just once. The receptor comes from a woman aged 70-85 years with acute or convalescent COVID-19. The rearrangement links TRBV11-2 to TRBJ1-3; tentative D call: TRBD1 (6 bases). Sequenced sample: peripheral blood. Here the CDR3 DNA reads TGTGCCAGCAGCCCACCCACAGGGCGCGCAAACACCATATATTTT. Translation gives CASSPPTGRANTIYF. Looking up the rest from reference TRBV11-2 and TRBJ1-3 gives the full variable domain: EAGVAQSPRYKIIEKRQSVAFWCNPISGHATLYWYQQILGQGPKLLIQFQNNGVVDDSQLPKDRFSAERLKGVDSTLKIQPAKLEDSAVYLCASSPPTGRANTIYFGEGSWLTVV.